This passage covers 27 T cell receptor beta chains from one sample sequenced in a study of blood T cell repertoires in COVID-19. TCRdb keeps only in-frame clones here, not all; method: immunoSEQ multiplex PCR. This table has some 210,000 clones, 80% appearing once. The sample taken for sequencing was PBMCs or T cells enriched from blood (not recorded which). These TCRs come from a man aged 30 to 39 with acute COVID-19.

This chain links TRBV9 with TRBJ2-5, with D unclear. CDR1 is SGDLS and CDR2 is YYNGEE in the germline V gene. Trimming left V 0 bases short and J 5 bases short, with 8 bases between. The CDR3 consists of 13 residues. The DNA of the CDR3 is TGTGCCAGCAGCGTAGCCCCCCGGGAGACCCAGTACTTC. This codes for CASSVAPRETQYF.

CDR3 region: CASSPTTLETQYF. CDR3 in DNA: TGTGCCAGCAGCCCGACTACGTTAGAGACCCAGTACTTC. This sequence joins TRBV11-1 and TRBJ2-5, with D possibly matching TRBD2 (5 bases). Germline lookup yields CDR1 SGHAT and CDR2 FQDESV (reference sequence). Trimming removed 5 bases from V and 4 bases from J, with 11 bases in between. The CDR3 is 13 residues long.

The chain couples TRBV4-1 to TRBJ2-7; D is possibly TRBD1 (6 bases). Germline V gives CDR1 MGHRA, CDR2 YSYEKL. The CDR3 extends over 13 amino acids. With 2 bases removed from V and 3 bases from J, the gap between germline ends came to 8 bases. The CDR3 region has the DNA TGCGCCAGCAGCCAAACAGGGAACTACGAGCAGTACTTC. Its translation: CASSQTGNYEQYF.

The genes are TRBV19 and TRBJ1-1; D remains ambiguous. The CDR3 extends over 16 amino acids. V lost 7 bases, J lost 0 bases, and 18 bases lay in between. Germline loops: CDR1 LNHDA, CDR2 SQIVND (reference sequence). CDR3 loop: CASNGRTTALNTEAFF. The CDR3 DNA sequence: TGTGCCAGTAACGGCCGTACCACAGCATTGAACACTGAAGCTTTCTTT.

The chain links TRBV7-9 to TRBJ1-4; maybe TRBD1 (5 bases). This CDR3 contains 16 residues. The germline V gene encodes CDR1 SEHNR and CDR2 FQNEAQ (reference sequence). With 5 bases removed from V and 8 bases from J, the gap between germline ends came to 21 bases. CDR3 DNA: TGTGCCAGCAGCCCTGGGACTTCTACAACCCAAGAAAAACTGTTTTTT. It is translated as CASSPGTSTTQEKLFF.

In this sample, this clone turned up a few times. The chain employs TRBV6-6 and TRBJ1-1; 8 nucleotides match TRBD1. The germline V gene encodes CDR1 MNHNY and CDR2 SVGAGI (reference sequence). The junction had 9 bases not matched to a gene; V was cut back by 4 bases and J by 5 bases. This CDR3 comprises 15 residues. This CDR3 is CASSSQWTGNTEAFF. DNA for the CDR3: TGTGCCAGCAGTTCCCAATGGACAGGGAATACTGAAGCTTTCTTT.

J is TRBJ2-2 and V is TRBV11-2, with TRBD1 matching over 7 bases. This CDR3 is 12 amino acids long. Germline V lookup: CDR1 SGHAT, CDR2 FQNNGV. V was clipped by 11 bases and J by 3 bases; unmatched bases: 3. The CDR3 DNA sequence: TGTGCCGGAACAGGGGACACCGGGGAGCTGTTTTTT. Translated: CAGTGDTGELFF.

This clone has just a few counts. The rearrangement uses TRBV7-9 and TRBJ2-2; the match to TRBD2 covers 12 bases. Germline V gives CDR1 SEHNR, CDR2 FQNEAQ (reference sequence). The junction had 5 bases not matched to a gene; V was cut back by 4 bases and J by 2 bases. The CDR3 runs to 17 residues. In DNA form, the CDR3 reads TGTGCCAGCAGCTACGCACTAGCGGGGGGAAACACCGGGGAGCTGTTTTTT. Its protein is CASSYALAGGNTGELFF. Full variable domain (outside the CDR3, taken from reference TRBV7-9 and TRBJ2-2): DTGVSQNPRHKITKRGQNVTFRCDPISEHNRLYWYRQTLGQGPEFLTYFQNEAQLEKSRLLSDRFSAERPKGSFSTLEIQRTEQGDSAMYLCASSYALAGGNTGELFFGEGSRLTVL.

This clone is a singleton in its sample. The chain recombines TRBV2 with TRBJ2-5; a possible D gene is TRBD2 (5 bases). Germline CDR1 and CDR2: SNHLY and FYNNEI. The V end lost 11 bases, the J end lost 5 bases, and 15 bases lay between the germline ends. CDR3 length equals 12 residues. The CDR3 DNA sequence: TGTGCCGGTGGGTTCGGGGAGGAGACCCAGTACTTC. It translates to CAGGFGEETQYF.

This clone was detected once. The V gene is TRBV28, the J gene TRBJ1-2, with 9 positions matching TRBD1. CDR3 size: 17 residues. Germline lookup yields CDR1 MDHEN and CDR2 SYDVKM. Trimming took 7 bases from V and 8 from J; bases not matched to a gene: 20. The CDR3 region is CASTSTARGQGSWGYTF. The CDR3 nucleotides read TGTGCCAGCACCTCAACAGCTAGGGGACAGGGTAGTTGGGGCTACACCTTC.

This clone came up once. CDR3: CASSPGPGSDTQYF. The CDR3 DNA reads as TGTGCCAGCAGCCCAGGTCCAGGGTCAGATACGCAGTATTTT. The J gene is TRBJ2-3, the V gene TRBV7-3, with a possible D match to TRBD1 (5 bases). V lost 5 bases and J lost 4, with 13 bases in between. This CDR3 spans 14 amino acids. Germline V gene lookup returns CDR1 SGHTA and CDR2 FQGTGA.

The rearrangement joins TRBV6-5 to TRBJ2-6; 7 positions agree with TRBD1. Looked up from germline, CDR1 is MNHEY and CDR2 is SVGAGI. V dropped 6 bases and J dropped 0; count of bases not matched to a gene: 2. The CDR3 contains 15 residues. The CDR3 sequence is CASRTGTSGANVLTF. CDR3 nucleotides: TGTGCCAGCAGGACAGGGACCTCTGGGGCCAACGTCCTGACTTTC.

The V call is TRBV28, the J call TRBJ1-1; D is perhaps TRBD1 (5 bases). Germline V gene lookup returns CDR1 MDHEN and CDR2 SYDVKM. This CDR3 has 12 amino acids. V was clipped by 6 bases and J by 7 bases, with 12 bases between them. This chain's CDR3 is CASSPSGVEAFF. CDR3 nucleotides: TGTGCCAGCAGCCCCTCGGGGGTTGAAGCTTTCTTT.

The chain joins TRBV9 to TRBJ2-7; 10 bases align to TRBD2. The CDR3 covers 16 residues. Germline V lookup: CDR1 SGDLS, CDR2 YYNGEE. V was clipped by 0 bases and J by 3 bases; unmatched bases: 6. The CDR3 DNA is TGTGCCAGCAGCGTAGCTTTGACTAGCGGGCTCTACGAGCAGTACTTC. Protein: CASSVALTSGLYEQYF.

The chain joins TRBV10-1 to TRBJ2-2; TRBD1 matches 9 bases. Germline CDR1 WNHNN, CDR2 SYGVQD (reference sequence). CDR3 size: 14 residues. The junction had 3 bases not matched to a gene; V was cut back by 6 bases and J by 4 bases. The CDR3 sequence is CASSWGQGTGELFF. CDR3 DNA: TGCGCCAGCAGCTGGGGACAGGGCACCGGGGAGCTGTTTTTT.

The gene calls are TRBV4-1 and TRBJ1-2; the D is unclear. Germline V gene lookup returns CDR1 MGHRA and CDR2 YSYEKL. Trimming took 1 base from V and 2 from J, leaving 11 bases between them. The length of the CDR3 is 15 residues. CDR3: CASSQGRVANYGYTF. For the CDR3, the DNA is TGCGCCAGCAGCCAAGGCCGGGTGGCCAACTATGGCTACACCTTC.

The chain joins TRBV12-3 or TRBV12-4 to TRBJ1-2; perhaps TRBD1 as D (6 bases). CDR3 length equals 13 residues. Trimming took 6 bases from V and 8 from J, leaving 16 bases between them. The CDR3 nucleotides read TGTGCCAGCAGCCCACAGGGTTTAGGAGGCTACACCTTC. Protein product: CASSPQGLGGYTF.

V is TRBV2 and J is TRBJ2-1; 7 nucleotides match TRBD1. CDR3 length: 15 residues. Germline assignment: CDR1 SNHLY and CDR2 FYNNEI. The J segment lost 2 bases and the V segment lost 9 bases, leaving 10 bases of the junction unmatched. The CDR3 spells CASKRQGTPYNEQFF. The CDR3 nucleotides are TGTGCCAGTAAACGACAGGGAACCCCCTACAATGAGCAGTTCTTC.

The V call is TRBV3-1 (or the pseudogene TRBV3-2), the J call TRBJ2-2; D not resolved. Between the trimmed V and J ends, which lost 1 base and 1 base, there was a span of 7 bases. Germline CDR1 reads LGHDT; CDR2 reads YNNKEL (reference sequence). This CDR3 is built from 15 residues. CDR3 in DNA: TGTGCCAGCAGCCAAGGTGGCCAGAACACCGGGGAGCTGTTTTTT. Translation gives CASSQGGQNTGELFF.

The chain is built from TRBV27 and TRBJ1-1, with D uncertain. The CDR3 runs to 16 residues. V dropped 4 bases and J dropped 5 bases, with 20 bases sitting between them. CDR1 and CDR2 from the germline V gene are MNHEY and SMNVEV (reference sequence). The CDR3 protein is CASSSQESVRGTEAFF. The CDR3 nucleotides are TGTGCCAGCAGTTCCCAAGAATCGGTCCGCGGAACTGAAGCTTTCTTT.

The chain recombines TRBV12-3 or TRBV12-4 with TRBJ2-2; D perhaps matches TRBD2 (6 bases). Trimming removed 8 bases at V and 6 bases at J, with 13 bases between. The CDR3 covers 13 residues. In nucleotides, the CDR3 is TGTGCCAGCCAACCGTGGGGGGCCGGGGAGCTGTTTTTT. Its translation is CASQPWGAGELFF.

Worth noting for this clone: With a much larger clone just one base away, this may be a read error. The CDR3 region has the DNA TGTGCCAGCAGCCCTGGACAGCGCTATGGCTACACCTTC. Its protein is CASSPGQRYGYTF. The chain joins TRBV7-9 to TRBJ1-2; the D gene is possibly TRBD1 (6 bases). This CDR3 has 13 amino acids. V was pared by 5 bases and J by 4 bases, with 11 bases between. Looked up from germline, CDR1 is SEHNR and CDR2 is FQNEAQ (reference sequence).

This clone is a singleton in its sample. The gene calls are TRBV19 and TRBJ1-6; 8 nucleotides align to TRBD1. Unmatched junction bases numbered 3, after V lost 6 bases and J lost 2 bases. Germline V CDR1 and CDR2: LNHDA, SQIVND (reference sequence). The CDR3 has 15 amino acids. CDR3 loop: CASSQQGAYNSPLHF. The CDR3 DNA reads as TGTGCCAGTAGCCAACAGGGGGCCTATAATTCACCCCTCCACTTT.

The chain links TRBV19 to TRBJ1-3; 8 bases agree with TRBD1. CDR1 and CDR2 from the germline V gene are LNHDA and SQIVND (reference sequence). V dropped 5 bases and J dropped 2; count of bases not matched to a gene: 2. The CDR3 contains 14 residues. CDR3 DNA: TGTGCCAGTAGTCGACAGGGGACTGGAAACACCATATATTTT. It yields the protein CASSRQGTGNTIYF.

This clone occurred many times. The chain combines TRBV19 with TRBJ1-2; 9 nucleotides match TRBD1. V shed 9 bases and J 4 bases; nucleotides not matched to a gene: 3. CDR3 length equals 12 residues. Germline V gene sequence: CDR1 LNHDA, CDR2 SQIVND (reference sequence). This CDR3 reads CASRGQGYGYTF. DNA for the CDR3: TGTGCCAGCAGGGGACAGGGCTATGGCTACACCTTC.

In the case of this clone: Its ends do not fully match the called genes, so a read error is possible. Different DNA sequences within this sample yield the same CDR3. The CDR3 region is CASSLARLATDTQYF. The DNA for the CDR3 is TGTGCCAGCAGCCTAGCTAGACTAGCGACAGATACGCAGTATTTT. V usage is TRBV7-2 and J usage is TRBJ2-3; 8 bases agree with TRBD2. This CDR3 comprises 15 residues. The germline V gene encodes CDR1 SGHTA and CDR2 FQGNSA.

V usage is TRBV10-3 and J usage is TRBJ1-2; D perhaps matches TRBD1 (6 bases). V was trimmed by 5 bases and J by 3 bases, leaving 10 bases between them. The CDR3 contains 13 residues. Germline V gene data show CDR1 as ENHRY and CDR2 as SYGVKD. The CDR3 sequence: CAISKAGDYGYTF. The CDR3 bases are TGTGCCATCAGTAAGGCAGGGGACTATGGCTACACCTTC.